The next 21 T cell receptor beta chains were all read from a single sample in a study of blood T cell repertoires in COVID-19. Sequencing was performed with immunoSEQ multiplex PCR; in TCRdb, only in-frame clones are kept and a portion is missing. The table records approximately 260,000 clones, roughly 89% of them present only once. The sequenced sample consisted of peripheral blood. These TCRs come from a man aged 45-60 years with acute or convalescent COVID-19.

The CDR3 nucleotides read TGTGCCAGCAGAGACCGGGACAGGACAGGGTCTGGCTACACCTTC. Amino acids: CASRDRDRTGSGYTF. The chain couples TRBV21-1 to TRBJ1-2; no check of the table's D call, TRBD1, against the DNA was made. TRBV21-1 is a pseudogene segment. The CDR3 runs to 15 residues.

The chain joins TRBV5-1 to TRBJ2-3; the match to TRBD2 covers 8 bases. The V gene end was trimmed by 5 bases and the J gene end by 6 bases; junction bases not matched to a gene: 11. The CDR3 is 15 amino acids. Germline V gene sequence: CDR1 SGHRS, CDR2 YFSETQ. CDR3 DNA sequence: TGCGCCAGCAGTTCAACTAGCGGTTCGTTCGATACGCAGTATTTT. Protein sequence: CASSSTSGSFDTQYF.

Remarks on this clone: The same CDR3 is also encoded by other DNA sequences in this sample. The chain uses TRBV11-3 and TRBJ2-3; D perhaps matches TRBD2 (7 bases). Looked up from germline, CDR1 is SGHNT and CDR2 is YENEEA. Between the trimmed V and J ends, which lost 5 bases and 2 bases, there was a span of 11 bases. This CDR3 has 14 amino acids. CDR3: CASSPGGPTDTQYF. In DNA form, the CDR3 reads TGTGCCAGCAGCCCCGGGGGGCCCACAGATACGCAGTATTTT.

V usage is TRBV7-9 and J usage is TRBJ2-5; D is perhaps TRBD2 (5 bases). The germline gives CDR1 SEHNR, CDR2 FQNEAQ (reference sequence). Trimming took off 5 bases at V and 5 bases at J, with 15 bases between the two ends. The CDR3 runs 14 residues. The CDR3 loop is CASSPGSRRETQYF. CDR3 DNA: TGTGCCAGCAGCCCCGGCAGCCGGAGGGAGACCCAGTACTTC.

The V gene is TRBV6-6, the J gene TRBJ2-1; TRBD2 agrees at 9 bases. CDR1 and CDR2 (germline): MNHNY, SVGAGI (reference sequence). The J segment lost 2 bases and the V segment lost 0 bases, leaving 2 bases of the junction unmatched. This CDR3 spans 16 amino acids. The DNA of the CDR3 is TGTGCCAGCAGTTACTCGGCGGGGGGGCCCTACAATGAGCAGTTCTTC. This encodes CASSYSAGGPYNEQFF.

This chain uses TRBV6-6 with TRBJ1-2, with a tentative D call TRBD1 (6 bases). Deletions cut 5 bases from V and 6 bases from J, with 13 bases between. The CDR3 consists of 13 residues. CDR1 is MNHNY and CDR2 is SVGAGI in the germline V gene (reference sequence). CDR3 nucleotide sequence: TGTGCCAGCAGTCTACTAGGGGGTAATGGCTACACCTTC. This codes for CASSLLGGNGYTF.

The chain employs TRBV7-9 and TRBJ2-5, with 7 bases matching TRBD2. V dropped 1 base and J dropped 5; count of bases not matched to a gene: 7. CDR1 is SEHNR, CDR2 FQNEAQ, per germline (reference sequence). CDR3 length: 15 amino acids. As DNA, the CDR3 is TGTGCCAGCAGCTTAGGTTTGATCGGGGGGGAGACCCAGTACTTC. Residues: CASSLGLIGGETQYF.

The chain recombines TRBV25-1 with TRBJ1-6; 9 bases map to TRBD1. Germline-derived CDR1 and CDR2 are MGHDK and SYGVNS. CDR3 size: 15 residues. Trimming cost V 5 bases and J 6 bases; bases outside gene matches: 5. CDR3: CASSIQGAGNSPLHF. The CDR3, as DNA: TGTGCCAGCAGTATACAGGGGGCAGGTAATTCACCCCTCCACTTT.

This chain connects TRBV7-3 to TRBJ2-1; 7 bases agree with TRBD1. The CDR3 extends over 14 amino acids. V lost 5 bases to trimming and J lost 8 bases; unmatched junction nucleotides: 9. Germline CDR1 and CDR2: SGHTA and FQGTGA. For the CDR3, the DNA is TGTGCCAGCAGCAGACCCGACAGGGCCCATGAGCAGTTCTTC. Its protein is CASSRPDRAHEQFF.

This chain joins TRBV5-6 and TRBJ2-7; 8 nucleotides match TRBD2. Germline assignment: CDR1 SGHDT and CDR2 YYEEEE. This CDR3 is 16 amino acids long. V gave up 4 bases and J gave up 3 bases; unmatched junction bases: 12. This CDR3 is CASSPLAGGTFYEQYF. In DNA form, the CDR3 reads TGTGCCAGCAGCCCCTTGGCGGGGGGTACTTTCTACGAGCAGTACTTC.

The sample holds one count of this clone. The gene calls are TRBV3-1 (or the pseudogene TRBV3-2) and TRBJ1-2, with D perhaps matching TRBD1 (6 bases). Between the trimmed V and J ends, which lost 0 bases and 8 bases, there was a span of 19 bases. The CDR3 totals 16 residues. Germline V gene data show CDR1 as LGHDT and CDR2 as YNNKEL (reference sequence). Written as DNA, the CDR3 is TGTGCCAGCAGCCAAGATCTTGTCGGGGGGCCGCGAGGCTACACCTTC. Residues: CASSQDLVGGPRGYTF.

V gene TRBV9 combines with J gene TRBJ2-7, with D hard to call. V was clipped by 3 bases and J by 5 bases, with 15 bases between them. Looked up from germline, CDR1 is SGDLS and CDR2 is YYNGEE. The CDR3 sequence is 14 residues long. The chain's CDR3 is CASSGGSLPNEQYF. CDR3 bases: TGTGCCAGCAGCGGAGGCTCCCTCCCCAACGAGCAGTACTTC. The whole variable domain, filled in from reference TRBV9 and TRBJ2-7, reads DSGVTQTPKHLITATGQRVTLRCSPRSGDLSVYWYQQSLDQGLQFLIQYYNGEERAKGNILERFSAQQFPDLHSELNLSSLELGDSALYFCASSGGSLPNEQYFGPGTRLTVT.

V and J are TRBV7-9 and TRBJ1-4; 11 nucleotides agree with TRBD1. CDR3 length: 15 residues. Germline V lookup: CDR1 SEHNR, CDR2 FQNEAQ (reference sequence). V was clipped by 1 base and J by 8 bases; unmatched bases: 3. This CDR3 reads CASSLVGTGGEKLFF. CDR3 DNA sequence: TGTGCCAGCAGCTTAGTAGGGACAGGGGGGGAAAAACTGTTTTTT.

This chain uses TRBV5-6 with TRBJ2-1; no firm D call. CDR1 SGHDT and CDR2 YYEEEE come from the germline V gene. V lost 0 bases to trimming and J lost 6 bases, with 7 bases between them. The CDR3 is 13 amino acids. CDR3 in amino acids: CASSLGGSNEQFF. The CDR3 DNA is TGTGCCAGCAGCTTGGGAGGATCCAATGAGCAGTTCTTC.

The genes are TRBV5-5 and TRBJ1-6, with D unclear. The CDR3 contains 14 residues. Germline CDR1 and CDR2: SGHKS and YYEKEE (reference sequence). Between the trimmed V and J ends, which lost 4 bases and 1 base, there was a span of 6 bases. The CDR3 bases are TGTGCCAGCAGCCGGGAGTCCTATAATTCACCCCTCCACTTT. Translation gives CASSRESYNSPLHF.

This chain uses TRBV4-1 with TRBJ2-2; TRBD2 matches at 7 bases. After removal of 4 bases from V and 3 bases from J, the junction contained 11 bases not matched to a gene. Germline V gives CDR1 MGHRA, CDR2 YSYEKL. CDR3 size: 17 residues. In DNA form, the CDR3 reads TGCGCCAGCAGCCTCGGGGGGAGCGGGGCTTACACCGGGGAGCTGTTTTTT. It encodes CASSLGGSGAYTGELFF.

This clone came up many times. V and J are TRBV7-9 and TRBJ2-1, with D possibly TRBD1 on 5 matching bases. The CDR3 totals 17 residues. V lost 5 bases and J lost 5, with 22 bases in between. The germline CDR1 and CDR2 sequences are SEHNR and FQNEAQ (reference sequence). CDR3 residues: CASSPPYRNSPNNEQFF. For the CDR3, the DNA is TGTGCCAGCAGCCCCCCTTACAGGAACAGCCCGAACAATGAGCAGTTCTTC.

This CDR3 reads CASSVFGWGTGGPSNYGYTF. The CDR3 nucleotides are TGTGCCAGCAGTGTATTCGGATGGGGTACAGGGGGCCCTTCTAACTATGGCTACACCTTC. The chain has TRBV2 and TRBJ1-2, with 9 bases aligning to TRBD1. Looked up from germline, CDR1 is SNHLY and CDR2 is FYNNEI. The CDR3 consists of 20 residues. V lost 4 bases to trimming and J lost 0 bases; unmatched junction nucleotides: 18.

The genes are TRBV9 and TRBJ1-3; D is undetermined. The V end lost 2 bases, the J end lost 2 bases, and 8 bases lay between the germline ends. From germline, CDR1 is SGDLS and CDR2 YYNGEE. CDR3 length equals 14 residues. In nucleotides, the CDR3 is TGTGCCAGCAGCGTTGGAACTACTGGAAACACCATATATTTT. It codes for CASSVGTTGNTIYF.

This sequence joins TRBV2 and TRBJ1-2, with TRBD1 matching 7 bases. The CDR3 runs 14 residues. Germline assignment: CDR1 SNHLY and CDR2 FYNNEI. V was clipped by 5 bases and J by 4 bases; unmatched bases: 7. The CDR3 loop reads CASSSGTAVYGYTF. DNA for the CDR3: TGTGCCAGCAGTTCCGGGACAGCCGTCTATGGCTACACCTTC.

This clone is a singleton in its sample. The chain recombines TRBV10-3 with TRBJ1-5; 12 nucleotides align to TRBD1. J was trimmed by 6 bases and V by 6 bases; bases with no gene match: 3. Per the germline V gene, CDR1 is ENHRY and CDR2 is SYGVKD. The CDR3 runs 14 residues. CDR3 residues: CAIRSGQGAQPQHF. The CDR3 DNA follows: TGTGCCATCAGGTCGGGACAGGGGGCTCAGCCCCAGCATTTT.